These T cell receptor beta chains were read from a single sample in a study of cytomegalovirus exposure and HLA in healthy donors. TCRdb's copy holds only in-frame clones and misses some; the assay was immunoSEQ multiplex PCR. The sample lists 200,000 to 250,000 clones, more than 60% occurring once. Sequencing was done on a sample of PBMCs. The receptors shown here come from a girl aged 2 to 9 in good health and CMV-seronegative. Both conserved end residues are part of each CDR3. D genes are given only for firm matches. The listing skips clone size in some rows; elsewhere it reads once, few, many or a size class.

d_gene: TRBD2; j_gene: TRBJ2-1; v_gene: TRBV9; abundance: -; CDR3aa: CASSAGLVDEQFF; CDR3nt: TGTGCCAGCAGCGCAGGACTAGTGGATGAGCAGTTCTTC
d_gene: -; j_gene: TRBJ1-2; v_gene: TRBV4-1; abundance: few; CDR3aa: CASSQDRVPLGYTF; CDR3nt: TGCGCCAGCAGCCAAGACAGGGTACCGCTCGGCTACACCTTC
d_gene: TRBD1; j_gene: TRBJ1-1; v_gene: TRBV10-2; abundance: -; CDR3aa: CASKGTGRVGTEAFF; CDR3nt: TGCGCCAGCAAGGGGACAGGGAGGGTTGGCACTGAAGCTTTCTTT
d_gene: TRBD2; j_gene: TRBJ2-3; v_gene: TRBV29-1; abundance: -; CDR3aa: CSVEAGVVDTQYF; CDR3nt: TGCAGCGTTGAGGCGGGGGTGGTAGATACGCAGTATTTT
d_gene: -; j_gene: TRBJ2-3; v_gene: TRBV10-2; abundance: -; CDR3aa: CASSVLTDTQYF; CDR3nt: TGCGCCAGCAGTGTTCTCACAGATACGCAGTATTTT
d_gene: -; j_gene: TRBJ2-7; v_gene: TRBV7-9; abundance: -; CDR3aa: CASTPPSGNLYEQYF; CDR3nt: TGTGCCAGCACCCCTCCTTCAGGGAACCTCTACGAGCAGTACTTC
d_gene: -; j_gene: TRBJ2-2; v_gene: TRBV21-1; abundance: -; CDR3aa: CASSKSPSAPQTYQGPANTGELFF; CDR3nt: TGTGCCAGCAGCAAAAGTCCCTCCGCCCCCCAAACCTATCAGGGCCCCGCGAACACCGGGGAGCTGTTTTTT
d_gene: -; j_gene: TRBJ2-7; v_gene: TRBV18; abundance: few; CDR3aa: CASSPQRDSSYEQYF; CDR3nt: TGTGCCAGCTCACCACAGAGGGATTCCTCCTACGAGCAGTACTTC
d_gene: TRBD2; j_gene: TRBJ2-7; v_gene: TRBV27; abundance: -; CDR3aa: CASRLSGGMSEQYF; CDR3nt: TGTGCCAGCAGACTTAGCGGGGGAATGTCCGAGCAGTACTTC
d_gene: TRBD2; j_gene: TRBJ2-1; v_gene: TRBV5-4; abundance: -; CDR3aa: CASSLDVREEQFF; CDR3nt: TGTGCCAGCAGCTTGGATGTGCGGGAGGAGCAGTTCTTC
d_gene: -; j_gene: TRBJ1-1; v_gene: TRBV19; abundance: -; CDR3aa: CASSIKRLGDMNTEAFF; CDR3nt: TGTGCCAGTAGTATAAAAAGGTTAGGGGACATGAACACTGAAGCTTTCTTT
d_gene: -; j_gene: TRBJ2-2; v_gene: TRBV5-1; abundance: once; CDR3aa: CASSRTENTGELFF; CDR3nt: TGCGCCAGCAGCCGGACAGAAAACACCGGGGAGCTGTTTTTT
d_gene: -; j_gene: TRBJ1-1; v_gene: TRBV9; abundance: -; CDR3aa: CASSVVNTLLTSAFF; CDR3nt: TGTGCCAGCAGCGTAGTTAATACCCTACTAACGTCAGCTTTCTTT
d_gene: TRBD2; j_gene: TRBJ2-1; v_gene: TRBV5-6; abundance: -; CDR3aa: CASSWGLAGTYNEQFF; CDR3nt: TGTGCCAGCAGCTGGGGACTAGCGGGAACCTACAATGAGCAGTTCTTC
d_gene: -; j_gene: TRBJ1-1; v_gene: TRBV4-1; abundance: few; CDR3aa: CASSQGLLQAENTEAFF; CDR3nt: TGCGCCAGCAGCCAGGGACTCCTACAGGCAGAGAACACTGAAGCTTTCTTT
d_gene: -; j_gene: TRBJ1-1; v_gene: TRBV18; abundance: -; CDR3aa: CASSPSPDRHTEAFF; CDR3nt: TGTGCCAGCTCACCATCCCCGGACAGACACACTGAAGCTTTCTTT
d_gene: -; j_gene: TRBJ1-4; v_gene: TRBV30; abundance: -; CDR3aa: CAWKDSSGEKLFF; CDR3nt: TGTGCCTGGAAGGATTCCAGCGGGGAAAAACTGTTTTTT